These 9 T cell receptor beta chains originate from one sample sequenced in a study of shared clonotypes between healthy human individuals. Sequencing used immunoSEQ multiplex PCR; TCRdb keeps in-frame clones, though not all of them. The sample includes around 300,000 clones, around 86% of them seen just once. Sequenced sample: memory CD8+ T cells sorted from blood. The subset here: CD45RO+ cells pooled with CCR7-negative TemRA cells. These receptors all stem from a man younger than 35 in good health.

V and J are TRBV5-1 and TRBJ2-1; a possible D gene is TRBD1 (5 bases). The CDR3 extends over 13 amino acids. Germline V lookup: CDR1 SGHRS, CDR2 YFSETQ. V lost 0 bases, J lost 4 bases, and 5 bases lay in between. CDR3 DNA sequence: TGCGCCAGCAGCTTGGACAGGTACAATGAGCAGTTCTTC. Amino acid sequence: CASSLDRYNEQFF.

CDR3 loop: CASSEYGLTYNEQFF. CDR3 nucleotides: TGCGCCAGCAGTGAGTACGGGCTTACCTACAATGAGCAGTTCTTC. The chain is built from TRBV10-2 and TRBJ2-1; no definite D call. The CDR3 length is 15 residues. V lost 1 base, J lost 2 bases, and 9 bases lay in between. CDR1 and CDR2 (germline): WSHSY, SAAADI.

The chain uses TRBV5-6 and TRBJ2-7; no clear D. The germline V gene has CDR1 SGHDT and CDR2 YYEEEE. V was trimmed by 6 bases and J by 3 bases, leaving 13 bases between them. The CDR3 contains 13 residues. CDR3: CASTQSESYEQYF. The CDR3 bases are TGTGCCAGCACCCAATCGGAGAGCTACGAGCAGTACTTC. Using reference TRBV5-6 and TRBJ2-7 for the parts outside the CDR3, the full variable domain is DAGVTQSPTHLIKTRGQQVTLRCSPKSGHDTVSWYQQALGQGPQFIFQYYEEEERQRGNFPDRFSGHQFPNYSSELNVNALLLGDSALYLCASTQSESYEQYFGPGTRLTVT.

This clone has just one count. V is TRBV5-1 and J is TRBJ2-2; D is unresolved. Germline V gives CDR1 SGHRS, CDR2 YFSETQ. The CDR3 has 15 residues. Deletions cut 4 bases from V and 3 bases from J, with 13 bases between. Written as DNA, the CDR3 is TGCGCCAGCAGCCCCAGAGATTCTTACACCGGGGAGCTGTTTTTT. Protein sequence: CASSPRDSYTGELFF.

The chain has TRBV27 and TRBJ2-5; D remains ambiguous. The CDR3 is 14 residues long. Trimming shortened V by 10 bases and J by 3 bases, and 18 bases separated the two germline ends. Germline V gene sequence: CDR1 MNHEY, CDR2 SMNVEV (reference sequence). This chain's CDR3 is CATATVGSEETQYF. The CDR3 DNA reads TGTGCCACCGCAACCGTGGGGTCCGAAGAGACCCAGTACTTC.

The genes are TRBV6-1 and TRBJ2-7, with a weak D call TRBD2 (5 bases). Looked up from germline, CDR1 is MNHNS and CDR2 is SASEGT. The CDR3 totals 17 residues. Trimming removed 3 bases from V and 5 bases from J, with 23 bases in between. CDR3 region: CASSDYPPSGSRHEQYF. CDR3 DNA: TGTGCCAGCAGTGACTACCCGCCATCGGGGTCTAGGCACGAGCAGTACTTC.

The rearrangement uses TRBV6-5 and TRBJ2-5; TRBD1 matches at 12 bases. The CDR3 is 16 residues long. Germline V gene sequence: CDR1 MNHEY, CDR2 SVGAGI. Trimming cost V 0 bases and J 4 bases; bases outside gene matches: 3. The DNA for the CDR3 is TGTGCCAGCAGTTACTCAGGGACAGGGGGCCGAGAGACCCAGTACTTC. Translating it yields CASSYSGTGGRETQYF.

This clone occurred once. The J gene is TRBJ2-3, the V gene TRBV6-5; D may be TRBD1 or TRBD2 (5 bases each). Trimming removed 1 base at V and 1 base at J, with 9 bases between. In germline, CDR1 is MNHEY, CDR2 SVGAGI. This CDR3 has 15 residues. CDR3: CASSYFQGGTDTQYF. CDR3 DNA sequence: TGTGCCAGCAGTTACTTCCAGGGAGGCACAGATACGCAGTATTTT.

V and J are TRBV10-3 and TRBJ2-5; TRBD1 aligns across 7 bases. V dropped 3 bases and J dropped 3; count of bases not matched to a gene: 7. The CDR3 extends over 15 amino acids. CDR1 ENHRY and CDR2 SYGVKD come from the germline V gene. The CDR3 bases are TGTGCCATCAGTGAATCGGACAGGATAGAAGAGACCCAGTACTTC. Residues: CAISESDRIEETQYF.